This TCR beta chain derives from a study of T cells in Graves' hyperthyroidism and ophthalmopathy. Study-wide results and limits: Ophthalmopathy was identified by the model a median around 6.9 months ahead of onset. Ophthalmopathy was told apart from stable hyperthyroidism by a 13 V-J model. Most clonotypes expanded in the thyroid (above 0.001) were also present in blood.

The V gene end was trimmed by 3 bases and the J gene end by 5 bases; junction bases not matched to a gene: 16. Germline CDR1 and CDR2: SGHTA and FQGNSA. The CDR3 runs to 19 residues. This clonotype has ten or more counts. Its antigen remains unknown. The CDR3 regions of TCR beta were amplified from RNA transcripts. Initially, a first-round RT-PCR of the TCR CDR3 employed the HTBI primer set. TCRdb used MiXCR to reprocess the multiplex PCR reads, holding one entry per CDR3 protein. Of approximately 640,000 distinct CDR3 sequences listed, around 16% were seen once; the top ten hold approximately 3.8%. The specimen was blood. This rearrangement joins TRBV7-2 to TRBJ2-3, with TRBD2 matching 11 bases. The TCR sequence derives from a woman aged 30 to 39 with Graves' hyperthyroidism. The CDR3 bases are TGTGCCAGCAGCTTCGACCCCCAACTAGCGGGAGAATGGGGAGATACGCAGTATTTT. This sequence encodes CASSFDPQLAGEWGDTQYF.